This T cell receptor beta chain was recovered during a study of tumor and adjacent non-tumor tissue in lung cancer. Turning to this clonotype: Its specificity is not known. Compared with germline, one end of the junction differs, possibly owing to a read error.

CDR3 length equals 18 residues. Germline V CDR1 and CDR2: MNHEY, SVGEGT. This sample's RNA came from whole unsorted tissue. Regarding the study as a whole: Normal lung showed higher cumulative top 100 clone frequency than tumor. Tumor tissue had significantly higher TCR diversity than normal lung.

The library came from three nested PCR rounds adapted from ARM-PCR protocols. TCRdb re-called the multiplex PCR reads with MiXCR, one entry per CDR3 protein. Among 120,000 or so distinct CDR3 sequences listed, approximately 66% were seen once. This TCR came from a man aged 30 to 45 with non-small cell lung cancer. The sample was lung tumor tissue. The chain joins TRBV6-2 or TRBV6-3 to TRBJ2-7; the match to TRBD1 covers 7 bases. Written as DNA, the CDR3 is TGTGCCAACAGTTACTCGTATCGTCGGGGACAGATGATCTACGAGCAGTACTTC. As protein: CANSYSYRRGQMIYEQYF.